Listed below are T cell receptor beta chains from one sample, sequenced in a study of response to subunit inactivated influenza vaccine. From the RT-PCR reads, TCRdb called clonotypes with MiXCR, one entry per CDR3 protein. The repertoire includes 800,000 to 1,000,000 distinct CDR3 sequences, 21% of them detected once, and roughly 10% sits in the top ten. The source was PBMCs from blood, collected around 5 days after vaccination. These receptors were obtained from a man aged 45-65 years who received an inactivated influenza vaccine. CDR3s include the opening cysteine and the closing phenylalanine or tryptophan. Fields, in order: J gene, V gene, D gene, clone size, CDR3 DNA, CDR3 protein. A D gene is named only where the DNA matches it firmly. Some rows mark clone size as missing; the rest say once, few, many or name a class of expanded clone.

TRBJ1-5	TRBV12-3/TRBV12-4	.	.	TGTGCCAGCAGTTTACGCAATCAGCCCCAGCATTTT	CASSLRNQPQHF
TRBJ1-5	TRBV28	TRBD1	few	TGTGCCAGCAGGGCGGACAGGTATAATCAGCCCCAGCATTTT	CASRADRYNQPQHF
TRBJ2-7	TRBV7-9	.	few	TGTGCCAGCAGATACGGGACGGAAGGTACCTCCTACGAGCAGTACTTC	CASRYGTEGTSYEQYF
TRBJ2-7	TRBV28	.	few	TGTGCCAGCGATAGGACAACCGGCTACGAGCAGTACTTC	CASDRTTGYEQYF
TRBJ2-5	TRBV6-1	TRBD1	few	TGTGCCAGCAGTGAATCGGCTAGCAGGGGGCAAGAGACCCAGTACTTC	CASSESASRGQETQYF
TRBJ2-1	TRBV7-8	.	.	TGTGCCAGCAGCTTAATCGGGGGGCCCCGCTACAATGAGCAGTTCTTC	CASSLIGGPRYNEQFF
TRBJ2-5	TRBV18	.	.	TGTGCCAGCTCACCACCTTTATCGGGCTTCCAGTACTTC	CASSPPLSGFQYF
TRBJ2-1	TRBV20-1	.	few	TGCAGTGCCGCATCCAGGAGCTACAATGAGCAGTTCTTC	CSAASRSYNEQFF
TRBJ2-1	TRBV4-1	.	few	TGCGCCAGCAGCCAAGATCCGGTCTCGGGTAGCCAGCAGTTCTTC	CASSQDPVSGSQQFF
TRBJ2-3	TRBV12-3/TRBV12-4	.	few	TGTGCCAGCAATTTAGGAGGGCTCGCGGCTGAGCAGTATTTT	CASNLGGLAAEQYF
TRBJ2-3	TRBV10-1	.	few	TGCGCCAGCAGTGAGTCCGGGGGAGTGGAGCAGTATTTT	CASSESGGVEQYF
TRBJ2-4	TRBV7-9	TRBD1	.	TGTGCCAGCAGCTTAGAGACAGGGGCGAGTGACATTCAGTACTTC	CASSLETGASDIQYF
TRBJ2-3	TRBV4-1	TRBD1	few	TGCGCCAGCAGCGTGGGACAGGGGGCCTCAGGCGTCGGCACAGATACGCAGTATTTT	CASSVGQGASGVGTDTQYF
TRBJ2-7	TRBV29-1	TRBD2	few	TGCAGCGTTGTGTACAGCGGGAGGGGGGAGCAGTACTTC	CSVVYSGRGEQYF
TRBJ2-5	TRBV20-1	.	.	TGCAGTGCTAGTCCCGCCAACCGGGAGACCCAGTACTTC	CSASPANRETQYF
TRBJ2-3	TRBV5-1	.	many	TGCGCCAGCAGCTTGGGAACGGGGCAGACAGATACGCAGTATTTT	CASSLGTGQTDTQYF
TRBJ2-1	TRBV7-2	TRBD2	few	TGTGCCAGCAGCTGGGAGGTAGCGGGGGGCGGTGAGCAGTTCTTC	CASSWEVAGGGEQFF
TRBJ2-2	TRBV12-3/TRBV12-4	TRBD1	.	TGTGCCAGCAGCCTCGGGACAGGGATTGGGACCGGGGAGCTGTTTTTT	CASSLGTGIGTGELFF
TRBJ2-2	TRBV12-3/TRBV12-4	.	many	TGTGCCAGCACCCAGGTGGGCAGGAGTACCGGGGAGCTGTTTTTT	CASTQVGRSTGELFF
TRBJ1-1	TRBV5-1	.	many	TGCGCCAGCAGCGGGGTCCAGGGTCATAGCCTCAACACTGAAGCTTTCTTT	CASSGVQGHSLNTEAFF
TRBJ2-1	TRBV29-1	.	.	TGCAGCTCCCAGGGGGGGGGGACGCCCCACAATGAGCAGTTCTTC	CSSQGGGTPHNEQFF
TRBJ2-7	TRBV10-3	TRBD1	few	TGTGCCATCAGTGACCCCCCTTTAGGGACAGCTACCTACGAGCAGTACTTC	CAISDPPLGTATYEQYF
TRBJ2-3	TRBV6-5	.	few	TGTGCCAGCAGTCACCGAGGGGACTTCCAAGCGGGTACGCAGTATTTT	CASSHRGDFQAGTQYF
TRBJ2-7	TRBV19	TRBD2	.	TGTGCCAGTAGTATGACTAGCGGGAGGAGGGACGAGCAGTACTTC	CASSMTSGRRDEQYF
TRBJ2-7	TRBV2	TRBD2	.	TGTGCCAGCAGGGCATCTCTAGCGGGAGGATCCTACGAGCAGTACTTC	CASRASLAGGSYEQYF
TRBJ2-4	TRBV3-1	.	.	TGTGCCAGCAGCCCCGATCGGAGCTGGTCCAAAAACATTCAGTACTTC	CASSPDRSWSKNIQYF
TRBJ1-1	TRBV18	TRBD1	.	TGTGCCAGCTCATCTAACACCGGGACAGTGAACACTGAAGCTTTCTTT	CASSSNTGTVNTEAFF
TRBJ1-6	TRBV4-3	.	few	TGCGCCAGCAGCCAAGATTATTCCGGGGATCGCTCACCCCTCCACTTT	CASSQDYSGDRSPLHF
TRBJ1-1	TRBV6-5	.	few	TGTGCCAGCAGTTATCTTTTAGGCACTGAAGCTTTCTTT	CASSYLLGTEAFF
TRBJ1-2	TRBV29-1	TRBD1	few	TGCAGCGTTGAACTCCCATACAGGGGCGGCTACACCTTC	CSVELPYRGGYTF
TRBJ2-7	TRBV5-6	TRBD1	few	TGTGCCAGCAGTTGGACAGGAGAAAGAAGCAAGCAGTACTTC	CASSWTGERSKQYF
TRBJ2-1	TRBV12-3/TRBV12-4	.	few	TGTGCCAGCAGAACGGTCTGGGGGAGGTGGGGCGAGCAGTTCTTC	CASRTVWGRWGEQFF